The 31 T cell receptor beta chains reported below all come from one sample, sequenced in a study of shared clonotypes between healthy human individuals. The table came from immunoSEQ multiplex PCR; TCRdb's copy has only in-frame clones and leaves some out. The sample has about 300,000 clones, over 65% seen once; the top ten hold about a tenth. Specimen: memory CD4+ T cells sorted from blood. The subset is: CD45RA-negative fraction. These receptor sequences come from a man aged 30 to 39 in good health.

V and J are TRBV28 and TRBJ1-2; the D gene is possibly TRBD1 (5 bases). CDR1 MDHEN and CDR2 SYDVKM come from the germline V gene. The CDR3 sequence is 13 residues long. The V end was cut by 8 bases, the J end by 6 bases, with 16 bases between. CDR3: CASGGQLHHGYTF. The CDR3 coding sequence is TGTGCCAGCGGGGGTCAACTTCACCATGGCTACACCTTC.

The chain couples TRBV18 to TRBJ2-3, with 7 bases matching TRBD2. Germline V gives CDR1 KGHSH, CDR2 LQKENI. The CDR3 loop spans 15 amino acids. The V segment lost 4 bases and the J segment 5 bases; nucleotides outside the gene matches: 9. The CDR3 nucleotides are TGTGCCAGCTCACGAGAATTCGGGAGGTTAGATACGCAGTATTTT. This gives the protein CASSREFGRLDTQYF.

The chain carries TRBV29-1 and TRBJ2-1; 8 nucleotides match TRBD2. J gave up 8 bases and V 6 bases, and 9 bases lay outside the gene matches. The CDR3 has 13 amino acids. The germline V gene encodes CDR1 SQVTM and CDR2 ANQGSEA. The CDR3 coding sequence is TGCAGCGTGCGACTAGCGCCGGTGGATGAGCAGTTCTTC. This gives the protein CSVRLAPVDEQFF.

A few counts support this clone. The chain's CDR3 is CASSPPDGVLTQYF. The CDR3 DNA follows: TGTGCCAGCTCACCACCCGACGGGGTTCTGACCCAGTACTTC. The chain carries TRBV18 and TRBJ2-5; possibly TRBD2 for D (5 bases). Per germline, CDR1 KGHSH and CDR2 LQKENI. The V and J ends lost 0 bases and 7 bases respectively, with 12 bases between them. The CDR3 covers 14 residues.

The V and J genes are TRBV14 and TRBJ2-2, with D hard to call. Germline CDR1 and CDR2: SGHDN and FVKESK. V dropped 3 bases and J dropped 2 bases, with 10 bases sitting between them. This CDR3 has 15 amino acids. This CDR3 reads CASSHYARNTGELFF. DNA of the CDR3: TGTGCCAGCAGCCACTACGCGAGAAACACCGGGGAGCTGTTTTTT.

V is TRBV7-3 and J is TRBJ2-3; TRBD2 agrees at 8 bases. Germline loops: CDR1 SGHTA, CDR2 FQGTGA. The CDR3 sequence is 15 residues long. Unmatched junction bases numbered 10, after V lost 5 bases and J lost 6 bases. CDR3 in DNA: TGTGCCAGCAGCCGATCTAGCGGGCAAGGTGATACGCAGTATTTT. Amino acid sequence: CASSRSSGQGDTQYF.

The chain recombines TRBV7-9 with TRBJ2-7, with TRBD1 matching over 11 bases. This CDR3 has 15 residues. From germline, CDR1 is SEHNR and CDR2 FQNEAQ (reference sequence). The trim removed 5 bases at V and 6 bases at J, leaving 9 bases unmatched. The CDR3 region is CASSPRTGGDPEQYF. As DNA, the CDR3 is TGTGCCAGCAGCCCTCGGACAGGGGGCGACCCCGAGCAGTACTTC.

This chain connects TRBV6-5 to TRBJ2-5; D remains ambiguous. Germline loops: CDR1 MNHEY, CDR2 SVGAGI. V lost 0 bases and J lost 5, with 10 bases in between. The CDR3 is made up of 14 amino acids. The CDR3 reads CASSYSAGRETQYF. The CDR3 coding sequence is TGTGCCAGCAGTTACTCAGCCGGAAGGGAGACCCAGTACTTC.

The CDR3 nucleotides read TGTGCCAGCAGCTTAGGACACAACACCGGGGAGCTGTTTTTT. Protein: CASSLGHNTGELFF. This sequence joins TRBV7-3 and TRBJ2-2, with D possibly being TRBD1 (5 bases). The CDR3 spans 14 residues. Deletions cut 2 bases from V and 2 bases from J, with 6 bases between. The germline gives CDR1 SGHTA, CDR2 FQGTGA. The full variable domain, its missing parts supplied by reference TRBV7-3 and TRBJ2-2, is GAGVSQTPSNKVTEKGKYVELRCDPISGHTALYWYRQSLGQGPEFLIYFQGTGAADDSGLPNDRFFAVRPEGSVSTLKIQRTERGDSAVYLCASSLGHNTGELFFGEGSRLTVL.

The chain couples TRBV4-3 to TRBJ1-2; 8 bases match TRBD1. Germline CDR1 is LGHNA and CDR2 is YSLEER. The CDR3 has 15 residues. The junction had 8 bases not matched to a gene; V was cut back by 4 bases and J by 4 bases. The CDR3 DNA reads as TGCGCCAGCAGCCGAGGACAGGGAAGCTCCTATGGCTACACCTTC. Translated, it gives CASSRGQGSSYGYTF.

V gene TRBV2 combines with J gene TRBJ2-7; TRBD2 matches at 7 bases. With 7 bases clipped from V and 6 bases from J, the junction kept 6 bases outside the gene matches. Germline V gives CDR1 SNHLY, CDR2 FYNNEI. The CDR3 is made up of 12 amino acids. The CDR3 loop reads CASIPGGSEQYF. CDR3 coding DNA: TGTGCCAGCATCCCGGGAGGTAGCGAGCAGTACTTC.

The V and J genes are TRBV15 and TRBJ2-4, with 7 bases identical to TRBD2. The CDR3 is made up of 14 amino acids. Looked up from germline, CDR1 is LNHNV and CDR2 is YYDKDF (reference sequence). J gave up 10 bases and V 0 bases, and 6 bases lay outside the gene matches. CDR3 DNA sequence: TGTGCCACCAGCAGAGATCGTCTAGCGGAGATTCAGTACTTC. Translation: CATSRDRLAEIQYF.

The chain employs TRBV21-1 and TRBJ1-4; the table gives TRBD1 as D, unverified against the DNA. TRBV21-1 is a documented pseudogene. This CDR3 spans 18 amino acids. The CDR3 loop reads CASTRERVQGAGDEKLFF. In DNA form, the CDR3 reads TGTGCCAGCACCAGGGAAAGGGTACAGGGGGCGGGCGATGAAAAACTGTTTTTT.

This clone was recorded many times. The chain carries TRBV5-1 and TRBJ2-5; weak D call: TRBD2 (5 bases). V was trimmed by 0 bases and J by 3 bases, leaving 12 bases between them. Per germline, CDR1 SGHRS and CDR2 YFSETQ. This CDR3 contains 15 residues. Here the CDR3 DNA reads TGCGCCAGCAGCTTGGCCGGGATGGGGAAAGAGACCCAGTACTTC. Protein sequence: CASSLAGMGKETQYF.

This clone was recorded once. The likely explanation is a read error, given a far larger clone one base away. Other nucleotide sequences in the sample specify the same CDR3. The gene calls are TRBV7-2 and TRBJ2-1; D is uncertain. Per germline, CDR1 SGHTA and CDR2 FQGNSA. This CDR3 has 13 residues. Trimming took 3 bases from V and 5 from J, leaving 8 bases between them. This CDR3 is CASSLGHNNEQFF. The CDR3 DNA is TGTGCCAGCAGCTTGGGCCACAACAATGAGCAGTTCTTC.

J is TRBJ2-7 and V is TRBV28, with D possibly matching TRBD2 (7 bases). Per the germline V gene, CDR1 is MDHEN and CDR2 is SYDVKM. This CDR3 is 16 amino acids long. Trimming shortened V by 5 bases and J by 5 bases, and 22 bases separated the two germline ends. The chain's CDR3 is CASSTSKRGGGHEQYF. The DNA of the CDR3 is TGTGCCAGCAGTACGTCCAAAAGGGGGGGAGGGCACGAGCAGTACTTC. The variable domain in full, with the rest retrieved from reference TRBV28 and TRBJ2-7, is DVKVTQSSRYLVKRTGEKVFLECVQDMDHENMFWYRQDPGLGLRLIYFSYDVKMKEKGDIPEGYSVSREKKERFSLILESASTNQTSMYLCASSTSKRGGGHEQYFGPGTRLTVT.

V and J are TRBV10-1 and TRBJ2-1; the match to TRBD2 covers 14 bases. The junction had 16 bases not matched to a gene; V was cut back by 3 bases and J by 9 bases. In germline, CDR1 is WNHNN, CDR2 SYGVQD (reference sequence). The CDR3 totals 19 residues. CDR3 sequence (DNA): TGCGCCAGCAGTGACCTCCCGACTAGAGGACTAGCGGGAGGTCCTGAGCAGTTCTTC. Amino acid sequence: CASSDLPTRGLAGGPEQFF.

The rearrangement joins TRBV28 to TRBJ1-5; TRBD1 matches 7 bases. CDR3 length: 15 residues. V trimming: 6 bases; J trimming: 4 bases; junction bases outside the gene matches: 9. Germline values: CDR1 MDHEN, CDR2 SYDVKM. The CDR3 region is CASSPPDRSNQPQHF. CDR3 DNA sequence: TGTGCCAGCAGCCCACCGGACAGGTCTAATCAGCCCCAGCATTTT.

V is TRBV18 and J is TRBJ1-4, with D hard to call. CDR1 is KGHSH, CDR2 LQKENI, per germline. The CDR3 covers 16 residues. The V end was cut by 3 bases, the J end by 0 bases, with 11 bases between. The CDR3 sequence: CASSPRTGATNEKLFF. DNA for the CDR3: TGTGCCAGCTCACCGAGGACTGGGGCAACTAATGAAAAACTGTTTTTT.

This clone was seen only a few times. V and J are TRBV27 and TRBJ2-2; D might be TRBD2 (6 bases). Between the trimmed V and J ends, which lost 2 bases and 4 bases, there was a span of 17 bases. Germline lookup yields CDR1 MNHEY and CDR2 SMNVEV (reference sequence). CDR3 size: 17 residues. CDR3 sequence: CASSLKYAGRVTGELFF. For the CDR3, the DNA is TGTGCCAGCAGTTTAAAGTATGCGGGACGCGTCACCGGGGAGCTGTTTTTT.

The chain links TRBV2 to TRBJ2-1; D is uncertain. Germline V gene sequence: CDR1 SNHLY, CDR2 FYNNEI. V lost 7 bases and J lost 8, with 9 bases in between. This CDR3 has 11 residues. The CDR3 sequence is CASTYSDEQFF. The CDR3 DNA follows: TGTGCCAGCACATACAGTGATGAGCAGTTCTTC.

V and J are TRBV19 and TRBJ1-3; D is perhaps TRBD1 (5 bases). CDR1 LNHDA and CDR2 SQIVND come from the germline V gene (reference sequence). The ends were cut back, 9 bases at V and 0 bases at J, with 15 bases in the middle. This CDR3 is built from 15 residues. The CDR3: CASQTDRYSGNTIYF. The CDR3 coding sequence is TGTGCCAGCCAGACAGATCGTTACTCTGGAAACACCATATATTTT.

This clone was counted a few times. The V and J genes are TRBV4-3 and TRBJ1-5; D is uncertain. Germline-derived CDR1 and CDR2 are LGHNA and YSLEER. V lost 2 bases and J lost 4, with 12 bases in between. The CDR3 contains 15 residues. The DNA of the CDR3 is TGCGCCAGCAGCCAATCGGGCCACCCAAATCAGCCCCAGCATTTT. It encodes CASSQSGHPNQPQHF.

Notes on this clone: Other DNA sequences in this specimen translate into the identical CDR3. This rearrangement joins TRBV4-3 to TRBJ2-5; TRBD1 matches 7 bases. V lost 0 bases, J lost 5 bases, and 3 bases stayed unmatched. The germline V gene encodes CDR1 LGHNA and CDR2 YSLEER. The CDR3 loop spans 14 amino acids. The CDR3 DNA reads TGCGCCAGCAGCCAAGATTTAGGGGGCGAGACCCAGTACTTC. Encoded protein: CASSQDLGGETQYF.

The V call is TRBV5-4, the J call TRBJ1-5; D is undetermined. V lost 0 bases and J 4 bases, leaving 5 bases between the germline ends. The CDR3 length is 13 residues. The germline V gene encodes CDR1 SGHNT and CDR2 YYREEE (reference sequence). The CDR3 here is CASSLDTNQPQHF. The CDR3, as DNA: TGTGCCAGCAGCTTGGACACTAATCAGCCCCAGCATTTT.

The chain joins TRBV10-3 to TRBJ1-1, with D possibly being TRBD1 (6 bases). The CDR3 is made up of 15 amino acids. Germline CDR1 reads ENHRY; CDR2 reads SYGVKD. Trimming took 5 bases from V and 5 from J, leaving 18 bases between them. Written as DNA, the CDR3 is TGTGCCATCAGTTCACCGGGGGGGCGTAGAACTGAAGCTTTCTTT. Translating gives CAISSPGGRRTEAFF.

V and J are TRBV25-1 and TRBJ2-2; 11 bases align to TRBD2. Germline V lookup: CDR1 MGHDK, CDR2 SYGVNS. The CDR3 is 16 residues long. Trimming took 6 bases from V and 4 from J; bases not matched to a gene: 7. The CDR3 loop is CASRQSGLAVTGELFF. As DNA, the CDR3 is TGTGCCAGCAGGCAGTCGGGACTAGCGGTCACCGGGGAGCTGTTTTTT.

The chain combines TRBV18 with TRBJ2-1, with TRBD1 as a possible D gene (5 bases). V was pared by 3 bases and J by 2 bases, with 11 bases between. The CDR3 totals 15 residues. Per the germline V gene, CDR1 is KGHSH and CDR2 is LQKENI. Here the CDR3 reads CASSPGADPYNEQFF. CDR3 in DNA: TGTGCCAGCTCACCTGGGGCTGACCCCTACAATGAGCAGTTCTTC.

This chain uses TRBV5-4 with TRBJ2-1; 7 bases match TRBD2. Germline V gene sequence: CDR1 SGHNT, CDR2 YYREEE (reference sequence). Trimming cost V 4 bases and J 6 bases; bases outside gene matches: 7. The CDR3 length is 14 residues. The DNA for the CDR3 is TGTGCCAGCAGCCTTGGGGGGGACCGCAATGAGCAGTTCTTC. Amino acids: CASSLGGDRNEQFF.

V usage is TRBV7-9 and J usage is TRBJ2-5, with D possibly matching TRBD1 (6 bases). Per the germline V gene, CDR1 is SEHNR and CDR2 is FQNEAQ (reference sequence). The CDR3 is made up of 15 amino acids. Trimming left V 0 bases short and J 4 bases short, with 12 bases between. In DNA form, the CDR3 reads TGTGCCAGCAGCTTAGCCGGGGCACAGGGAGAGACCCAGTACTTC. Amino acids: CASSLAGAQGETQYF. Full variable domain (missing parts from reference TRBV7-9 and TRBJ2-5): DTGVSQNPRHKITKRGQNVTFRCDPISEHNRLYWYRQTLGQGPEFLTYFQNEAQLEKSRLLSDRFSAERPKGSFSTLEIQRTEQGDSAMYLCASSLAGAQGETQYFGPGTRLLVL.

J is TRBJ2-4 and V is TRBV5-6, with 7 bases aligning to TRBD1. The CDR3 has 14 residues. Germline CDR1 reads SGHDT; CDR2 reads YYEEEE. V was clipped by 3 bases and J by 1 base; unmatched bases: 1. CDR3: CASSYRGAKNIQYF. Here the CDR3 DNA reads TGTGCCAGCAGCTACAGGGGTGCCAAAAACATTCAGTACTTC.